The TCR beta chain under discussion was sequenced for a study of beta chain features in type 1 diabetes. General study points: Because the template was cDNA, high-expressing cells might be over-represented. For patients, the naive, central memory and Treg TCRB repertoires appeared more alike than for healthy donors. Shorter TCRB CDR3s, moderately but significantly so, were found in Type 1 diabetes patients in all four CD4+ subsets.

This clone occurred a few times. Its matching antigen is unknown. Donors contributed one heparinised blood draw apiece, averaging around 100 mL. All of the isolated RNA was reverse transcribed, so expressed TCRB transcripts were sequenced. Clones were read by immunoSEQ multiplex PCR, and TCRdb kept only the in-frame ones, dropping some. The data contain roughly 400,000 clones, around 10% of them singletons. This CDR3 is built from 12 residues. Looked up from germline, CDR1 is MNHEY and CDR2 is SVGAGI. Deletions cut 8 bases from V and 0 bases from J, with 6 bases between. This rearrangement joins TRBV6-5 to TRBJ2-3; the D is unclear. The receptor was isolated from a man aged 25 to 40 with type 1 diabetes. Sequenced: central memory CD4+ T cells from blood. CDR3 bases: TGTGCCAGCCACACTAGCACAGATACGCAGTATTTT. Its translation: CASHTSTDTQYF.